The sequence of this TCR beta chain was determined in a study of OX40 agonist ivuxolimab in advanced cancers. For the study at large: With a range of roughly 20 to 80, age averaged about 58 years, and around 80% were male. One hepatocellular carcinoma and a couple of cutaneous melanoma patients partially responded. Whole-study results and caveats: Clonal expansion by week 6 occurred in CD4+ and CD8+ blood T cells (at 0.1 to 3.0 mg/kg). On average, a greater number of expanded clones characterised CD8+ T cells relative to CD4+.

TCRdb's copy holds only in-frame clones and misses some; the assay was immunoSEQ multiplex PCR. The table includes around 60,000 clones, 91% detected once. This clone was seen just once. Its antigen is as yet unknown. Germline assignment: CDR1 LNHDA and CDR2 SQIVND (reference sequence). The CDR3 is 14 residues long. Trimming removed 2 bases from V and 9 bases from J; junction bases left unmatched: 3. The sequence was collected from an adult with an advanced solid tumor such as melanoma, head and neck, liver or kidney cancer. Sequences were derived from CD4+ or CD8+ T cells sorted from blood, sampled in a trial of the OX40 agonist ivuxolimab. J is TRBJ2-1 and V is TRBV19; 11 bases are a match to TRBD2. The DNA for the CDR3 is TGTGCCAGTAGTATAACTGGACTAGCGGGTGAGCAGTTCTTC. Its translation: CASSITGLAGEQFF.